This T cell receptor beta chain was observed in a study of T cells after yellow fever vaccination. Study in general: The SMART-Seq v4 Ultra Low Input method served to prepare the low-cell-number fractions.

Whole-study findings and limits: Reappearance after the booster was seen for most primary-vaccination clones, at 95% to 96% CD4 and about 90% CD8.

The CDR3 runs to 16 residues. Trimming left V 3 bases short and J 0 bases short, with 13 bases between. From germline, CDR1 is MNHEY and CDR2 SMNVEV (reference sequence). TCRdb reprocessed the 5' RACE reads with MiXCR, giving one entry per CDR3 protein. The table records approximately 120,000 distinct CDR3 sequences, 13% to 15% of them present only once. A note on this clonotype: What it recognizes is unknown.

The sample consisted of CD8+ T cells sorted from PBMCs, taken 5 days after the yellow fever booster vaccination. This TCR was recovered from a man younger than 35 who received the YFV17D yellow fever vaccine. V is TRBV27 and J is TRBJ2-3; D is ambiguous. CDR3 sequence (DNA): TGTGCCAGCAGTTTGATAGTCAGCCTTAGCACAGATACGCAGTATTTT. Its protein is CASSLIVSLSTDTQYF.